This record concerns one T cell receptor (beta chain) sequence. Its antigen is as yet unknown. Likely unrecorded immune exposures existed in these nominally healthy donors. 13 Jbeta primers and 60 Vbeta primers were used for the PCR. The method was immunoSEQ multiplex PCR; TCRdb's version includes in-frame clones alone and lacks a portion of them. The top ten clones hold 1% of a sample with under 200,000 clones, over 75% of them seen once. The entry originates in a study of cytomegalovirus exposure and HLA in healthy donors. Study-level points and caveats: Most CMV-associated TCR beta chains appeared HLA-restricted in a later analysis. Later analysis placed DRB1 highest and HLA-C lowest in TCR association rates, which differed by HLA locus.

CDR3 length equals 15 residues. Germline values: CDR1 GTSNPN, CDR2 SVGIG (reference sequence). The V gene end was trimmed by 0 bases and the J gene end by 5 bases; junction bases not matched to a gene: 6. Material: PBMCs. This receptor was identified in a woman aged 50 to 60 in good health and CMV-seropositive. The V gene is TRBV30, the J gene TRBJ2-5; 10 nucleotides line up with TRBD2. The CDR3 DNA reads TGTGCCTGGAGTGTAGCGGGAGGGCCTACCGAGACCCAGTACTTC. Translated, it gives CAWSVAGGPTETQYF.